This T cell receptor beta chain derives from a study of T-cell memory formation after mild COVID-19. Study-wide findings and caveats: The authors did not confirm SARS-CoV-2 specificity of second-wave clones peaking day 37. For contracting clones, CD4+ ones sat mainly in CM and EM, CD8+ in EMRA.

TCRdb processed the 5' RACE reads anew with MiXCR; each CDR3 protein has one entry. The sample consists of 450,000 or so distinct CDR3 sequences, 20% to 25% of them appearing once. Germline V gene lookup returns CDR1 SSHAT and CDR2 FNYEAQ (reference sequence). The CDR3 has 13 amino acids. As regards this clonotype: The antigen remains undetermined. At one boundary the junction diverges from the germline segment, which might be a read error.

The source of this sequence is an adult woman who had mild COVID-19 (a few samples of this study predate the infection). Cell type and time point are not known. The gene calls are TRBV7-7 and TRBJ2-5, with 9 bases matching TRBD1. What was sequenced was PBMCs or a T cell subset sorted from them (not recorded which). DNA for the CDR3: TGTGCTAGCACCGGGACAGGGCAAGAGACCCAGTACTTC. It specifies CASTGTGQETQYF. The whole variable domain, filled in from reference TRBV7-7 and TRBJ2-5, reads GAGVSQSPRYKVTKRGQDVTLRCDPISSHATLYWYQQALGQGPEFLTYFNYEAQPDKSGLPSDRFSAERPEGSISTLTIQRTEQRDSAMYRCASTGTGQETQYFGPGTRLLVL.